These T cell receptor beta chains were read from a single sample in a study of T cell repertoires in cytomegalovirus infection. TCRdb analysed the reads with MiXCR anew, one entry per CDR3 protein. The table has about 52,000 distinct CDR3 sequences, roughly a fifth seen once. No antigens are known for them. Sequences were derived from CD8+ T cells from cultured PBMCs, sampled from culture after CMV antigen stimulation. Every receptor here comes from a human donor in good health (CMV status not recorded). Some clones in this sample may be carry-over from other donors' samples. Both conserved end residues are part of each CDR3. Fields, in order: clone size, J gene, V gene, D gene, CDR3 DNA, CDR3 protein. A D gene is named only where the DNA matches it firmly. Expanded clones are given a class, and other clones once, few, many or no size at all.

-,TRBJ2-7,TRBV7-6,TRBD2,TGTGCCAGCAGCTCCGGGACTAGCGTTTACGAGCAGTACTTC,CASSSGTSVYEQYF
-,TRBJ1-5,TRBV7-2,-,TGTGCCAGCAGCCTCAGACAGGCCTACAATCAGCCCCAGCATTTT,CASSLRQAYNQPQHF
few,TRBJ1-1,TRBV7-9,-,TGTGCCAGCAGCTTAGCCCAGGGCTGGAACACTGAAGCTTTCTTT,CASSLAQGWNTEAFF
few,TRBJ2-6,TRBV12-3/TRBV12-4,-,TGTGCCAGCAGTTTATATGGCTCTGGGGCCAACGTCCTGACTTTC,CASSLYGSGANVLTF
few,TRBJ2-6,TRBV6-8,-,TGTGCCAGCACCGTCTTATTCTCTGGGGCCAACGTCCTGACTTTC,CASTVLFSGANVLTF
-,TRBJ2-7,TRBV2,TRBD1,TGTGCCAGCCGGGGGCGTACAGGGGGACAGGGTTCCTACGAGCAGTACTTC,CASRGRTGGQGSYEQYF
-,TRBJ2-7,TRBV7-8,TRBD2,TGTGCCAGCAGCTTAGAGCCAGCGGGGCACCACGAGCAGTACTTC,CASSLEPAGHHEQYF
-,TRBJ1-1,TRBV7-2,TRBD1,TGTGCCAGCAGCTTAGACCAGGGGGCCACTGAAGCTTTCTTT,CASSLDQGATEAFF
-,TRBJ1-1,TRBV7-2,TRBD1,TGTGCCAGCAGTCTTAGGGACAGGAGATTCATGAACACTGAAGCTTTCTTT,CASSLRDRRFMNTEAFF
few,TRBJ2-3,TRBV12-3/TRBV12-4,-,TGTGCCAGCAGTCCAGGGGGGTACACTAGCACAGATACGCAGTATTTT,CASSPGGYTSTDTQYF
few,TRBJ1-6,TRBV7-9,-,TGTGCCAGCAGCTTGGAGATGTATAATTCACCCCTCCACTTT,CASSLEMYNSPLHF
few,TRBJ2-2,TRBV7-2,TRBD1,TGTGCCAGCAGCAACCCTCGGGACAGTGCGAACACCGGGGAGCTGTTTTTT,CASSNPRDSANTGELFF
few,TRBJ2-1,TRBV6-6,TRBD2,TGTGCCAGCAGGTCGGGACTAGCGGTCTACAATGAGCAGTTCTTC,CASRSGLAVYNEQFF
few,TRBJ1-2,TRBV10-3,-,TGTGCCATCAGTGAGTCGATCAGCTATGGCTACACCTTC,CAISESISYGYTF
few,TRBJ2-7,TRBV7-6,-,TGTGCCAGCAGCCCTTGGGAAGGGGTGGGCGAGCAGTACTTC,CASSPWEGVGEQYF
few,TRBJ2-1,TRBV7-9,-,TGTGCCAGCAGCTTCCCGGCGGGGCCCCAACAGGAGCAGTTCTTC,CASSFPAGPQQEQFF
few,TRBJ2-7,TRBV7-8,-,TGTGCCAGCACGGTAGCAGGGGCAGGCTACGAGCAGTACTTC,CASTVAGAGYEQYF
few,TRBJ1-4,TRBV4-1,-,TGCGCCAGCAGCCAAGTCACATATGGGGAGGAAAAACTGTTTTTT,CASSQVTYGEEKLFF
-,TRBJ2-3,TRBV30,TRBD2,TGTGCCTGGATGCATAACGACGGGGGAGGGGCAGATACGCAGTATTTT,CAWMHNDGGGADTQYF
few,TRBJ1-5,TRBV6-2/TRBV6-3,TRBD1,TGTGCCAGCAGTTCCTCTTCATCGGACAGGGAATTGGTCGGAGATCATCAGCCCCAGCATTTT,CASSSSSSDRELVGDHQPQHF
-,TRBJ2-7,TRBV7-9,-,TGTGCCAGCAGCGCCCAGGATTCCTACGAGCAGTACTTC,CASSAQDSYEQYF
-,TRBJ1-1,TRBV28,-,TGTGCCAGCAGGGGCGGGGCAGGATGGAGAAACACTGAAGCTTTCTTT,CASRGGAGWRNTEAFF
-,TRBJ1-2,TRBV29-1,-,TGCAGCGTCGCGACCCGACAGTATGGCTACACCTTC,CSVATRQYGYTF
few,TRBJ1-1,TRBV20-1,-,TGCAGTGCTAGAGGGCTAGAGATTGCGAACACTGAAGCTTTCTTT,CSARGLEIANTEAFF
few,TRBJ2-7,TRBV6-5,TRBD2,TGTGCCAGCGGCCCAGCGGGGGGCCCTCTAGGGGAGCAGTACTTC,CASGPAGGPLGEQYF
few,TRBJ1-2,TRBV4-1,TRBD1,TGCGCCAGCAGCCAAGGACTACAGGGGGGAAACTATGGCTACACCTTC,CASSQGLQGGNYGYTF
few,TRBJ2-1,TRBV6-6,TRBD1,TGTGCCAGCGCCCAGACAGGGTCCTACAATGAGCAGTTCTTC,CASAQTGSYNEQFF
few,TRBJ1-1,TRBV7-2,-,TGTGCCAGCAGCTTCCGGCAGATGAACACTGAAGCTTTCTTT,CASSFRQMNTEAFF
-,TRBJ1-5,TRBV5-5,-,TGTGCCAGCAGCCAGGGACACCTCAATCAGCCCCAGCATTTT,CASSQGHLNQPQHF
-,TRBJ2-7,TRBV2,TRBD1,TGTGCCAGCAGTAGCGCGGTGACAGGGGCCGATTTGTACGAGCAGTACTTC,CASSSAVTGADLYEQYF
few,TRBJ1-2,TRBV30,-,TGTGCCTGGAGTCCCCCGGGGGGAGTGATTAACTATGGCTACACCTTC,CAWSPPGGVINYGYTF
-,TRBJ2-7,TRBV28,-,TGTGCCAGCAGCTATAATGGGGGGCACGAGCAGTACTTC,CASSYNGGHEQYF
few,TRBJ1-1,TRBV12-5,-,TGTGCTAGTGGTTTGTGGCGTATGAACACTGAAGCTTTCTTT,CASGLWRMNTEAFF